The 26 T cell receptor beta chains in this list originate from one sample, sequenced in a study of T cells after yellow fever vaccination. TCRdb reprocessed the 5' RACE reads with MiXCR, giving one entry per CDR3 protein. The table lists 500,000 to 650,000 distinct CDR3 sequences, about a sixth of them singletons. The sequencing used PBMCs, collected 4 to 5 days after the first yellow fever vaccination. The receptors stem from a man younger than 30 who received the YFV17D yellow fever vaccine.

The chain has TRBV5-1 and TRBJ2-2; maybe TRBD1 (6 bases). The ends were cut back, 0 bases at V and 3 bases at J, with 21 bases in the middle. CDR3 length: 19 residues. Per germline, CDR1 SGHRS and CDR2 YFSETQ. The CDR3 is CASSLASSQGTAYTGELFF. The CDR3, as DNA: TGCGCCAGCAGCTTGGCCAGTTCTCAGGGGACGGCGTACACCGGGGAGCTGTTTTTT.

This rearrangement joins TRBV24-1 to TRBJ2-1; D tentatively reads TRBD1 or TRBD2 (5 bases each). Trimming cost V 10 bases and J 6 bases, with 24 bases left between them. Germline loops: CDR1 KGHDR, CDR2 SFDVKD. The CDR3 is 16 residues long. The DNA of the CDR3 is TGTGCCACTGCCCGCCCCGGGACCTACCAAACCAATGAGCAGTTCTTC. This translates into CATARPGTYQTNEQFF.

DNA of the CDR3: TGTGCCAGCAGTGAAACCAGGGTAGGGAGCACTGAAGCTTTCTTT. It specifies CASSETRVGSTEAFF. The V and J genes are TRBV6-1 and TRBJ1-1, with D tentatively TRBD1 (5 bases). Germline CDR1 and CDR2: MNHNS and SASEGT. V lost 2 bases, J lost 4 bases, and 14 bases lay in between. The CDR3 runs to 15 residues.

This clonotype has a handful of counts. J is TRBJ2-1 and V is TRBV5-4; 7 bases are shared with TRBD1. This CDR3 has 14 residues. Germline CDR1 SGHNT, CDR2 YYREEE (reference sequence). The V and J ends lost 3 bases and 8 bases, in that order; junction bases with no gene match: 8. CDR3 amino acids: CASSSATGVHEQFF. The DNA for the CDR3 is TGTGCCAGCAGCTCAGCTACAGGGGTCCATGAGCAGTTCTTC.

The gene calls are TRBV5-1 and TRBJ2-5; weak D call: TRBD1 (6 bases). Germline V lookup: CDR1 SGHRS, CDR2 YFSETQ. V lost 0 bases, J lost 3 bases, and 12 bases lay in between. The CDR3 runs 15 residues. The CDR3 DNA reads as TGCGCCAGCAGCTTGGCCAGGGGACGGGAAGAGACCCAGTACTTC. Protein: CASSLARGREETQYF. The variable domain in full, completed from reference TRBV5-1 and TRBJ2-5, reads KAGVTQTPRYLIKTRGQQVTLSCSPISGHRSVSWYQQTPGQGLQFLFEYFSETQRNKGNFPGRFSGRQFSNSRSEMNVSTLELGDSALYLCASSLARGREETQYFGPGTRLLVL.

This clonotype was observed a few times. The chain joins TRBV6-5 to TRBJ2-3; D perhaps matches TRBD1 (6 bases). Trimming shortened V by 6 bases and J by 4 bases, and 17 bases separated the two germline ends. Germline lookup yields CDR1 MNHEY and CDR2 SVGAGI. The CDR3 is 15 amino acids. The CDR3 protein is CASRPSRGSPDTQYF. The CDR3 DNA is TGTGCCAGCAGACCTAGCAGGGGATCCCCAGATACGCAGTATTTT.

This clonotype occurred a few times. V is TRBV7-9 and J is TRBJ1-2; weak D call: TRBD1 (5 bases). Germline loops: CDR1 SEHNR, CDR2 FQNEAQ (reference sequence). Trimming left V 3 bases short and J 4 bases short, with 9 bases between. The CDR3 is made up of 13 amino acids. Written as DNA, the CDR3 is TGTGCCAGCAGCTTGGGACGACCCTATGGCTACACCTTC. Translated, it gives CASSLGRPYGYTF.

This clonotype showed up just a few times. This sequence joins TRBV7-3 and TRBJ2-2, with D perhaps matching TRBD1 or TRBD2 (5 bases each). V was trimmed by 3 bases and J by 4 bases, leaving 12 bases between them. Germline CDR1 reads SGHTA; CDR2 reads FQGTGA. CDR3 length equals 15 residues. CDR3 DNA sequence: TGTGCCAGCAGCTTGTCGCAGGGACCCACCGGGGAGCTGTTTTTT. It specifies CASSLSQGPTGELFF.

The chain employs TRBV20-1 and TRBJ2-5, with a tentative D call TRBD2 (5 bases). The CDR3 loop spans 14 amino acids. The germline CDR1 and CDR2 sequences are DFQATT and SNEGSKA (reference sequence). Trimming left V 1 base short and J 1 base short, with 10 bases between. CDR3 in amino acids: CSARGAESQETQYF. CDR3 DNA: TGCAGTGCTAGAGGAGCGGAGAGCCAAGAGACCCAGTACTTC.

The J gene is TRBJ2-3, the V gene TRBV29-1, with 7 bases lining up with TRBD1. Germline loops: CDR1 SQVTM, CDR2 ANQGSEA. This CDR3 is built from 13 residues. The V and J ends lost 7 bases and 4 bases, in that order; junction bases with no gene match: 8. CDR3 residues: CSAKGASSDTQYF. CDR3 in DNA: TGCAGCGCCAAGGGGGCTAGTTCAGATACGCAGTATTTT.

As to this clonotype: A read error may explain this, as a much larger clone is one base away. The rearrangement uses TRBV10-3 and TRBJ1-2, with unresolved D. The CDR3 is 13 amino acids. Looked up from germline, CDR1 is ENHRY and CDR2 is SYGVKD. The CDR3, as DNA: TGTGCCTTCAGTGACGGACCCCTCGCTGGCTACACCTTC. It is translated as CAFSDGPLAGYTF.

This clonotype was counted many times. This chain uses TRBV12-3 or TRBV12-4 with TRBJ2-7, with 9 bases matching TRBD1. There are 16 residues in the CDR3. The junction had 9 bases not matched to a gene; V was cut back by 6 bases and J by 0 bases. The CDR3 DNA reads TGTGCCAGCAGCTACGGGACAGGGAGGTCCTCCTACGAGCAGTACTTC. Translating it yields CASSYGTGRSSYEQYF.

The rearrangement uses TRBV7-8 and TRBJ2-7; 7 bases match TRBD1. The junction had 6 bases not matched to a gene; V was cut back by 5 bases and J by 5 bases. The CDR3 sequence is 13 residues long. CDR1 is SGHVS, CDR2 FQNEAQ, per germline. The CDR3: CASSLQGMHEQYF. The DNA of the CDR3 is TGTGCCAGCAGCCTACAGGGGATGCACGAGCAGTACTTC. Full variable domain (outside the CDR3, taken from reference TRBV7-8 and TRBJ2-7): GAGVSQSPRYKVAKRGQDVALRCDPISGHVSLFWYQQALGQGPEFLTYFQNEAQLDKSGLPSDRFFAERPEGSVSTLKIQRTQQEDSAVYLCASSLQGMHEQYFGPGTRLTVT.

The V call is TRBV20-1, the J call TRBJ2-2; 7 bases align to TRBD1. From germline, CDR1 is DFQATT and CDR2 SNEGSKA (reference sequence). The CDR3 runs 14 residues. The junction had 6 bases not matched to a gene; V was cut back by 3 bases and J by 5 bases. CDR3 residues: CSARDRLGTGELFF. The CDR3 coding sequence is TGCAGTGCTAGGGACAGGCTGGGTACCGGGGAGCTGTTTTTT.

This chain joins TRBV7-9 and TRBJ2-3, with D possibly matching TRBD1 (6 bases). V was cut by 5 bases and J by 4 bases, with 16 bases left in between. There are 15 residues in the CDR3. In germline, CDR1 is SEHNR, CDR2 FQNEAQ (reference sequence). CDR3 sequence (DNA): TGTGCCAGCAGCCGTGACAGGATACTGGCAGATACGCAGTATTTT. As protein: CASSRDRILADTQYF.

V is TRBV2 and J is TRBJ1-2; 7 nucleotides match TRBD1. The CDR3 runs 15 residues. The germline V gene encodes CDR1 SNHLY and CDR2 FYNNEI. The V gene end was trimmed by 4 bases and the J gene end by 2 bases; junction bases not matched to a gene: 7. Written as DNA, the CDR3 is TGTGCCAGCAGTGCCACAGGGGTCTCGAACTATGGCTACACCTTC. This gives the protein CASSATGVSNYGYTF.

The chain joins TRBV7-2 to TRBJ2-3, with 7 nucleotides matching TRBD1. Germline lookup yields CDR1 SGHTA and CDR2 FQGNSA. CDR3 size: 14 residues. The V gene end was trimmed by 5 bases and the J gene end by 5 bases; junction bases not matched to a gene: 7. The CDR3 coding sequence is TGTGCCAGCAGCATCCAGGACAGGCTAGATACGCAGTATTTT. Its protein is CASSIQDRLDTQYF.

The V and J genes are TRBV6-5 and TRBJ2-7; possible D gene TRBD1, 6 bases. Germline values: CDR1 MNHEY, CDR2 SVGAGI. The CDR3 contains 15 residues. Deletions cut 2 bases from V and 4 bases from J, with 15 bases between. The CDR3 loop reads CASSYLGYRAYEQYF. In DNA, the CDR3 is TGTGCCAGCAGTTACCTTGGGTACAGGGCGTACGAGCAGTACTTC.

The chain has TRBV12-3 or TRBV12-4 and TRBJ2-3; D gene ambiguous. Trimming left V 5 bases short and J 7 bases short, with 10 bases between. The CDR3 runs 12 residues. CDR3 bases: TGTGCCAGCAGTCGACCTGGGAATACGCAGTATTTT. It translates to CASSRPGNTQYF.

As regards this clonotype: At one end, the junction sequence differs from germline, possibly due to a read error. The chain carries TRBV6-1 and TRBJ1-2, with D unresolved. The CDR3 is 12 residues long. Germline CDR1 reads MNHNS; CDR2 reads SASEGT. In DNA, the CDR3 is TGTGCCAGCAGGGAAGGCTCCCTCGGCTACACCTTC. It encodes CASREGSLGYTF.

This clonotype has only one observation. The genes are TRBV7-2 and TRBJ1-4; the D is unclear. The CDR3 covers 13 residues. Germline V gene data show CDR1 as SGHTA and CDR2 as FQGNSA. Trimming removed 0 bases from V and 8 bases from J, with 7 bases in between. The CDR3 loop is CASSLAQQEKLFF. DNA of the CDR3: TGTGCCAGCAGCTTAGCGCAGCAGGAAAAACTGTTTTTT.

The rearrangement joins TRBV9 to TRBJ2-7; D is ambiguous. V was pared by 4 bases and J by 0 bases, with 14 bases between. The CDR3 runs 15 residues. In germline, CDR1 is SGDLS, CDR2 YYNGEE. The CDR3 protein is CASSPRSYNSYEQYF. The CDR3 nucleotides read TGTGCCAGCAGCCCACGGTCCTACAACTCCTACGAGCAGTACTTC.

DNA for the CDR3: TGTGCCAGCAGCCGGGTAGCGGGGGGCCCTCTTAGCACAGATACGCAGTATTTT. Translated, it gives CASSRVAGGPLSTDTQYF. The chain uses TRBV11-1 and TRBJ2-3, with 10 bases aligning to TRBD2. CDR3 size: 18 residues. The V gene's germline CDR1 is SGHAT and CDR2 FQDESV (reference sequence). The trim removed 5 bases at V and 0 bases at J, leaving 11 bases unmatched.

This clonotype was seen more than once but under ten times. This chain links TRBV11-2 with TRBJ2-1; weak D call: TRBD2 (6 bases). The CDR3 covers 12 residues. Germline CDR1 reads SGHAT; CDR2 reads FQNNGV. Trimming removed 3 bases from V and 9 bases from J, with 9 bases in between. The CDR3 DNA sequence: TGTGCCAGCAGCTTGAGGACTATTGAGCAGTTCTTC. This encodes CASSLRTIEQFF.

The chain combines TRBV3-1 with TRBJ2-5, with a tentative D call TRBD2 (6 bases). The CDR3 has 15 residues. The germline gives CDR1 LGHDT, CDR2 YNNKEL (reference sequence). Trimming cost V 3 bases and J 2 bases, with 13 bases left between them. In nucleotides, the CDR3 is TGTGCCAGCAGCCAGACATGGGACTTACAAGAGACCCAGTACTTC. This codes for CASSQTWDLQETQYF.

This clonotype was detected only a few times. The CDR3 is CAILTGALGYTF. The DNA of the CDR3 is TGTGCCATCCTGACTGGGGCGCTTGGCTACACCTTC. The chain recombines TRBV5-4 with TRBJ1-2, with D possibly being TRBD1 (5 bases). Germline assignment: CDR1 SGHNT and CDR2 YYREEE (reference sequence). Trimming removed 9 bases at V and 7 bases at J, with 16 bases between. This CDR3 has 12 amino acids.